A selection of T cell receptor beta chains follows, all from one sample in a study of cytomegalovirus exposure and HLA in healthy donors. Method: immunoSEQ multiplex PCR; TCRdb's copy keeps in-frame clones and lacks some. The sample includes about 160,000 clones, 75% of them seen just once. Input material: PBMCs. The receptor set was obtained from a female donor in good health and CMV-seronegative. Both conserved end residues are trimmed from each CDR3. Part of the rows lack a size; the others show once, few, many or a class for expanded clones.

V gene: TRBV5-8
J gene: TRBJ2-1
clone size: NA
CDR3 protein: ASSSRLAGVNEQF

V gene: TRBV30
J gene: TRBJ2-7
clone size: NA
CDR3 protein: AWSVASEPYEQY

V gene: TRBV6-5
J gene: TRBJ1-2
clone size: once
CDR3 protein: ASSSGTATNYGYT

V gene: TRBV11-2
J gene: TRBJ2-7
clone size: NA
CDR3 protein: ASSLDWSSGQY

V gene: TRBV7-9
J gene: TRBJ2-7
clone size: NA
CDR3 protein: ASSPGTGVKEQY

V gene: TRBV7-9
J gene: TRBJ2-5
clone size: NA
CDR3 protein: ASSLPRGGKETQY

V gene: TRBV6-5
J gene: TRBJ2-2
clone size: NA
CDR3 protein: ASSNSGRKTGELF

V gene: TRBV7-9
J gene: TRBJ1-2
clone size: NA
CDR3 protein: ASSTRGGASGYT

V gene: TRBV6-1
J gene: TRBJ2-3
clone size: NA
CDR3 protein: ASEPTANTDTQY

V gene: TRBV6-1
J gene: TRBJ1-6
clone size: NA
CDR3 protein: ASSDGDSYNSPLH

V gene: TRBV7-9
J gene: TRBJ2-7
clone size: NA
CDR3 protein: ASSLGTSETYEQY

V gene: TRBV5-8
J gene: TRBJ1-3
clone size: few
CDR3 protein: ASSLLGAQSSGNTIY

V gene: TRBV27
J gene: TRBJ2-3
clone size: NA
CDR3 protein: ARLTDTQY

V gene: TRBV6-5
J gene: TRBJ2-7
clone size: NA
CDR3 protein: ASSSRGGKEY

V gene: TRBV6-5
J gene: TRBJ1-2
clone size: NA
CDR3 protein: ASSYSGQSRYT

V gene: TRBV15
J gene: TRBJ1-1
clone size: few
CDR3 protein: ATSLDRGLAEAF

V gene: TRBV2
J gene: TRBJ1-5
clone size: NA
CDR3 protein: ASSVSNQPQH

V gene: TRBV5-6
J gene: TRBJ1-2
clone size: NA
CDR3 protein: ASRKQGVDGYT

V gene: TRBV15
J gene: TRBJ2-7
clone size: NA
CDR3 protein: ATSRGGGSSYEQY

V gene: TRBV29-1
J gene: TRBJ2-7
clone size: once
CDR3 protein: SVETGQGGHEQY

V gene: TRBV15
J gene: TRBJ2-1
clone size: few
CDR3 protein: ATSRERENGEQF

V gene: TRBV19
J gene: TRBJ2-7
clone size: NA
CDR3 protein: ASSIGGPPANEQY

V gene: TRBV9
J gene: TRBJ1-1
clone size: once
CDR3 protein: ASSPRTGEFTEAF

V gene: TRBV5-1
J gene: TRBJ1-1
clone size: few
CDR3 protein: ASSLSGKTEAF

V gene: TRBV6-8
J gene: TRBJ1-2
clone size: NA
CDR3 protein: ASSYSSPGGGYT

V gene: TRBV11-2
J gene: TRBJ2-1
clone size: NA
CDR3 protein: ASSLRDSSYNEQF

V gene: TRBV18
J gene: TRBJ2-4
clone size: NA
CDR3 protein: ASSPQGLLAKNIQY

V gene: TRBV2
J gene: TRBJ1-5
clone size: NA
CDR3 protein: ASSPFYREKH

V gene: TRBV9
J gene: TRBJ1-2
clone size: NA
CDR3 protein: ASSVAGGHYGYT